Given below is one T cell receptor (beta chain) in context. The antigen remains unidentified. The CDR3 sequence is 14 residues long. CDR1 and CDR2 (germline): LGHNT, FRNRAP. The trim removed 6 bases at V and 4 bases at J, leaving 7 bases unmatched. The protocol was immunoSEQ multiplex PCR, while the TCRdb copy is restricted to in-frame clones and leaves out a portion. Of about 120,000 clones in the sample, approximately 87% were seen once. This specimen belongs to a study of cytomegalovirus exposure and HLA in healthy donors. Study in general: The approximately 710 first-cohort repertoires and the 130 or so validation repertoires shared the same platform, a later analysis reported.

Overall study findings and caveats: The study recorded 164 TCR beta chains that were cytomegalovirus-associated. TCR sequences were mostly rare, though some public TCRs occurred in many donors.

The clonotype comes from a young woman in good health and CMV-seropositive. The sample consisted of PBMCs. The rearrangement uses TRBV12-5 and TRBJ2-5; 8 nucleotides align to TRBD1. CDR3 nucleotides: TGTGCTAGTGGGTGGACAGGGAGGCCAGAGACCCAGTACTTC. Its translation: CASGWTGRPETQYF.